The clone carrying this T cell receptor (beta chain) was picked up many times. As yet, its antigen is unknown. This sample is drawn from a study of Graves' ophthalmopathy and Graves' hyperthyroidism. The authors amplified TCR beta CDR3 regions, and they did so from RNA transcripts for repertoire sequencing. HTBI primers were used in a first-round RT-PCR, which preceded a second-round multiplex PCR. TCRdb re-derived calls from the multiplex PCR reads in MiXCR, one entry per CDR3 protein. The sample records about 620,000 distinct CDR3 sequences, 22% being singletons. This CDR3 comprises 16 residues. V was shortened by 1 base and J by 1 base, with 13 bases between the two germline ends. CDR1 and CDR2 from the germline V gene are MGHRA and YSYEKL. Findings and caveats of the study: The model predicted ophthalmopathy progression with around 70% sensitivity and under 75% specificity.

Over 18 months of follow-up, stable hyperthyroidism required that no ophthalmopathy appear. Serum thyroxine and TRAb, along with clinical symptoms, thyroid ultrasound and orbital computed tomography, were what diagnosis relied on. This TCR was recovered from a young woman with stable Graves' hyperthyroidism. Some clones in this sample may be carry-over from other donors' samples. The gene calls are TRBV4-1 and TRBJ1-1; tentative D call: TRBD1 (6 bases). Sequencing was performed on peripheral blood. CDR3 loop: CASSQAQGFQNTEAFF. CDR3 coding DNA: TGCGCCAGCAGCCAAGCACAGGGATTCCAGAACACTGAAGCTTTCTTT.